This T cell receptor (beta chain) originates from a study of tissue T cells after allogeneic stem cell transplantation (dated by TCRdb to between 2021 and 2022). Background on the whole study: The study profiled TCR beta repertoires in many tissues obtained from research autopsies of patients with and without GVHD, and also in mouse models of GVHD. The human arm was conducted as a prospective observational study, and neither blinding nor randomization was performed.

General findings and caveats noted by the study authors: In both patients and mice, T cells from blood and spleen covered only a limited part of the TCR repertoire found in tissues. The study did not determine which tissue TCRs were alloreactive or antigen-specific, and some clones might have been persisting host cells. Not many T cell clones showed up in more than one patient, yet clustering based on motifs uncovered repertoire signatures that were shared across patients in a tissue-specific way. A small and clinically heterogeneous patient cohort was studied, and sampling depth was acknowledged as a limitation. Within patients, how anatomically similar tissues were was a major factor shaping TCR repertoire composition, regardless of disease or transplant status.

What the time point label conveys for this sample: mouse harvest day 14 after allogeneic transplant. Each mouse graft consisted of 10^7 T-cell-depleted bone marrow cells plus 10^6 splenic CD5+ T cells and was given by tail vein injection. GVHD in mice was modeled with a major MHC-mismatch B6 (H2b) into BALB/c (H2d) model, and tissues were profiled at day 7 or 14. On day 7 or 14 post-transplant, mouse tissues and retro-orbital blood were harvested with separate sterile tools for each animal, and livers were flushed before harvest. Before genomic DNA isolation with the DNeasy Blood & Tissue Kit, mouse tissues were minced with razor blades in buffered saline. The germline V gene sets CDR1 to SGHLS and CDR2 to HYDKME. Between the V and J ends, shortened by 0 bases and 7 bases respectively, the junction contains 15 bases. The CDR3 numbers 15 residues from cysteine through phenylalanine. The DNA shown is the part of the CDR3 that was read: 42 bases, in frame from base 1.

Library construction relied on the immunoSEQ multiplex PCR assay. TCRbeta CDR3 sequencing was done by Adaptive Biotechnologies at survey depth, reporting CDR3 sequences, V/J genes, productive frequency and template counts. TCR beta CDR3 regions were amplified from genomic DNA rather than RNA. Concerning the study's data processing: Jensen-Shannon divergence served to quantify pairwise repertoire overlap between tissues, with 0 meaning identical and 1 meaning complete divergence. Tissues were clustered by single-linkage agglomerative hierarchical clustering of pairwise JSD values and displayed as dendrograms. All patient samples were analyzed with GLIPH2 using simulation_depth 1000, kmer_min_depth 3 and cdr3_length_cutoff 8, and only groups containing more than two unique CDR3s were kept. A standardized tissue-overlap score was generated by extrapolating Jaccard GLIPH-group overlap across patients to a standard repertoire size of 1000 clones. Associations of diversity with clinical or experimental variables used linear mixed-effect models with tissue fixed effects and individual random effects. TCRdb holds this immuneACCESS table with in-frame rearrangements only. Some clones are missing; in checked studies, unresolved V genes explain under half, and the rest has no known cause. D and trimming were read from the DNA, whereas the V and J calls and clone size are those reported in that table. Within this sample are more than 2,500 clones, with 48% of them counted one time only. The leading ten clones occupy 33% of the sample.

This clone was counted a single time. Its antigen target is currently unknown. This receptor is murine, so its gene names and germline sequences reflect the mouse genome. The read comes to an end 1 residue before the CDR3 does, leaving the germline J gene to fill in the end. Sequencing was performed on lymph node tissue. Recombination joined TRBV12-2 with TRBJ2-1; TRBD2 is a possible D gene, resting on 6 matching bases. The TCR sequence derives from a female BALB/c mouse given C57BL/6 T cells with graft-versus-host disease after an allogeneic hematopoietic cell transplant. The sequenced part of the CDR3 DNA is TGTGCCAGCTCTCTCCTCGGGGGGAAGGGGGCTGAGCAGTTC. Translated, it reads CASSLLGGKGAEQF. The CDR3, in full, reads CASSLLGGKGAEQFF.